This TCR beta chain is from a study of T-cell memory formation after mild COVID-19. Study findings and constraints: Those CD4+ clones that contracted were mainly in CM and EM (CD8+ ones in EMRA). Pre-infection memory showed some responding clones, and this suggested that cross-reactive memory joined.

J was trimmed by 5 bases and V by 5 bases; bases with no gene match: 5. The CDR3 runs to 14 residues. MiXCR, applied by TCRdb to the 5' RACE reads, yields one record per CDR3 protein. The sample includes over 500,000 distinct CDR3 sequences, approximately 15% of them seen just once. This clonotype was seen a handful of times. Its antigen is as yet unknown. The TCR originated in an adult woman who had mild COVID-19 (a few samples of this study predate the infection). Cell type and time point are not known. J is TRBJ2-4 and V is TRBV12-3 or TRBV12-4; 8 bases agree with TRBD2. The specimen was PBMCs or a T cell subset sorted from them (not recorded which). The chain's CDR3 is CASSLRGAENIQYF. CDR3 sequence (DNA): TGTGCCAGCAGTCTGCGGGGGGCCGAAAACATTCAGTACTTC.